These 24 T cell receptor beta chains originate from one sample sequenced in a study of blood T cell repertoires in COVID-19. Profiled with immunoSEQ multiplex PCR; TCRdb holds only in-frame clones, not every one. Of about 310,000 clones in the sample, approximately 90% are singletons; the top ten hold approximately 2.2%. Sequenced: peripheral blood. Receptors were obtained from a man between 18 and 35 years old with active or convalescent COVID-19.

This chain connects TRBV27 to TRBJ2-2, with 8 bases lining up with TRBD1. Losses at the gene ends were 6 bases for V and 5 bases for J; bases not matched to a gene: 14. This CDR3 contains 17 residues. CDR1 is MNHEY and CDR2 is SMNVEV in the germline V gene (reference sequence). The CDR3 sequence: CASRLLRTGRLTGELFF. DNA for the CDR3: TGTGCCAGCAGGTTACTTAGGACAGGGCGCCTTACCGGGGAGCTGTTTTTT.

This clone was detected once. The rearrangement uses TRBV6-5 and TRBJ1-1; 7 nucleotides match TRBD1. The CDR3 spans 13 residues. Germline-derived CDR1 and CDR2 are MNHEY and SVGAGI. V shed 4 bases, J shed 6 bases, and the junction held 5 bases outside the gene matches. This CDR3 is CASSWRGPPEAFF. In DNA form, the CDR3 reads TGTGCCAGCAGTTGGAGGGGGCCTCCTGAAGCTTTCTTT.

The chain employs TRBV5-3 and TRBJ1-5; no reliable D call. TRBV5-3 is annotated as an ORF whose role is uncertain. This CDR3 is 15 amino acids long. The ends were cut back, 5 bases at V and 0 bases at J, with 12 bases in the middle. The CDR3 loop reads CARRAGRDSNQPQHF. In nucleotides, the CDR3 is TGTGCCAGAAGGGCAGGAAGAGATAGCAATCAGCCCCAGCATTTT.

The chain uses TRBV6-1 and TRBJ2-3; a possible D gene is TRBD2 (6 bases). Germline V gives CDR1 MNHNS, CDR2 SASEGT. V was shortened by 3 bases and J by 6 bases, with 10 bases between the two germline ends. The CDR3 has 13 amino acids. This chain's CDR3 is CASSDRRDDTQYF. CDR3 nucleotides: TGTGCCAGCAGTGACCGGAGGGACGATACGCAGTATTTT.

The V call is TRBV15, the J call TRBJ1-2; D not certain. Per germline, CDR1 LNHNV and CDR2 YYDKDF (reference sequence). The CDR3 is 17 amino acids. V was shortened by 0 bases and J by 3 bases, with 17 bases between the two germline ends. CDR3 loop: CATSRDIVVRGHYGYTF. The DNA for the CDR3 is TGTGCCACCAGCAGAGATATCGTTGTTCGGGGTCACTATGGCTACACCTTC.

The chain couples TRBV6-1 to TRBJ2-1, with 8 bases identical to TRBD2. This CDR3 is built from 16 residues. The V gene end was trimmed by 2 bases and the J gene end by 5 bases; junction bases not matched to a gene: 8. Per germline, CDR1 MNHNS and CDR2 SASEGT. CDR3 region: CASSERLAGGDNEQFF. For the CDR3, the DNA is TGTGCCAGCAGTGAACGATTGGCGGGAGGAGACAATGAGCAGTTCTTC.

The sample holds one count of this clone. The chain joins TRBV2 to TRBJ2-5; 11 bases line up with TRBD2. This CDR3 contains 16 residues. CDR1 is SNHLY, CDR2 FYNNEI, per germline. The V and J ends lost 6 bases and 6 bases, in that order; junction bases with no gene match: 12. The CDR3 loop reads CASSLLSGGAGKTQYF. The CDR3 DNA sequence: TGTGCCAGCAGCCTCCTTAGCGGGGGGGCCGGTAAGACCCAGTACTTC. Combining the CDR3 with reference TRBV2 and TRBJ2-5 gives the whole variable domain EPEVTQTPSHQVTQMGQEVILRCVPISNHLYFYWYRQILGQKVEFLVSFYNNEISEKSEIFDDQFSVERPDGSNFTLKIRSTKLEDSAMYFCASSLLSGGAGKTQYFGPGTRLLVL.

The V and J genes are TRBV27 and TRBJ2-5; 8 nucleotides match TRBD1. J was trimmed by 1 base and V by 6 bases; bases with no gene match: 1. The CDR3 runs to 13 residues. Germline assignment: CDR1 MNHEY and CDR2 SMNVEV (reference sequence). Here the CDR3 reads CASSDRGQETQYF. The DNA for the CDR3 is TGTGCCAGCAGCGACAGGGGCCAAGAGACCCAGTACTTC.

V usage is TRBV28 and J usage is TRBJ1-2, with D perhaps matching TRBD1 (5 bases). Germline V gene data show CDR1 as MDHEN and CDR2 as SYDVKM. The V end was cut by 6 bases, the J end by 2 bases, with 16 bases between. The CDR3 is 15 residues long. CDR3 coding DNA: TGTGCCAGCAGGTTGGCGGGACGGAAGAACTATGGCTACACCTTC. Translated: CASRLAGRKNYGYTF.

This rearrangement joins TRBV7-9 to TRBJ2-6; maybe TRBD1 (7 bases). The V gene's germline CDR1 is SEHNR and CDR2 FQNEAQ (reference sequence). The CDR3 spans 15 residues. V dropped 7 bases and J dropped 3 bases, with 13 bases sitting between them. This CDR3 is CASTPGGHGANVLTF. The CDR3 nucleotides read TGTGCCAGCACCCCAGGGGGGCATGGGGCCAACGTCCTGACTTTC.

The chain is built from TRBV28 and TRBJ2-7; D gene unclear. CDR3 length: 11 amino acids. Between the trimmed V and J ends, which lost 4 bases and 4 bases, there was a span of 5 bases. Germline lookup yields CDR1 MDHEN and CDR2 SYDVKM. CDR3 sequence: CASSYNYEQYF. The CDR3 DNA sequence: TGTGCCAGCAGTTACAATTACGAGCAGTACTTC.

DNA for the CDR3: TGTGCCAGCAGTCATAACCCTCTATACGAGCAGTACTTC. Its protein is CASSHNPLYEQYF. This sequence joins TRBV27 and TRBJ2-7, with D unresolved. Germline CDR1 reads MNHEY; CDR2 reads SMNVEV (reference sequence). The CDR3 has 13 residues. The V and J ends lost 5 bases and 4 bases respectively, with 12 bases between them.

J is TRBJ1-1 and V is TRBV25-1; 11 nucleotides align to TRBD1. Trimming cost V 8 bases and J 1 base; bases outside gene matches: 12. Germline lookup yields CDR1 MGHDK and CDR2 SYGVNS. CDR3 length: 17 amino acids. The CDR3 region is CASSEGGQGARNTEAFF. CDR3 in DNA: TGTGCCAGCTCCGAGGGCGGACAGGGGGCACGGAACACTGAAGCTTTCTTT.

The rearrangement links TRBV5-4 to TRBJ2-4; the D gene is possibly TRBD2 (5 bases). This CDR3 region has 17 residues. Germline loops: CDR1 SGHNT, CDR2 YYREEE (reference sequence). V was cut by 1 base and J by 0 bases, with 14 bases left in between. CDR3 nucleotide sequence: TGTGCCAGCAGCTTGCATCCGGCTAGCAGAGCCAAAAACATTCAGTACTTC. It encodes CASSLHPASRAKNIQYF.

This chain links TRBV13 with TRBJ2-7; the match to TRBD1 covers 7 bases. In germline, CDR1 is PRHDT, CDR2 FYEKMQ (reference sequence). V lost 7 bases to trimming and J lost 4 bases; unmatched junction nucleotides: 7. CDR3 size: 13 residues. The CDR3 DNA follows: TGTGCCAGCACCACCAGGGGGATTTACGAGCAGTACTTC. This translates into CASTTRGIYEQYF.

The chain carries TRBV24-1 and TRBJ2-1, with 11 bases aligning to TRBD2. Germline V gene sequence: CDR1 KGHDR, CDR2 SFDVKD. Trimming cost V 0 bases and J 2 bases; bases outside gene matches: 11. This CDR3 has 20 residues. The CDR3 reads CATSDLQRDSGRAPYNEQFF. Written as DNA, the CDR3 is TGTGCCACCAGTGATTTGCAAAGAGATAGCGGGAGGGCCCCCTACAATGAGCAGTTCTTC.

The table lists this clone with a few counts. The chain links TRBV7-9 to TRBJ1-2; D uncertain. CDR3 size: 13 residues. V gave up 1 base and J gave up 4 bases, with 7 bases separating them. CDR1 is SEHNR, CDR2 FQNEAQ, per germline (reference sequence). The CDR3: CASSLELGYGYTF. The CDR3 DNA sequence: TGTGCCAGCAGCTTAGAACTAGGCTATGGCTACACCTTC.

The chain links TRBV7-9 to TRBJ1-2; 11 bases match TRBD1. Looked up from germline, CDR1 is SEHNR and CDR2 is FQNEAQ (reference sequence). The CDR3 sequence is 15 residues long. V trimming: 4 bases; J trimming: 8 bases; junction bases outside the gene matches: 9. The CDR3 sequence is CASSYGTGGLEGYTF. CDR3 bases: TGTGCCAGCAGCTATGGGACAGGGGGTCTGGAGGGCTACACCTTC.

This CDR3 reads CASSLLAGGLNEQFF. CDR3 coding DNA: TGCGCCAGCAGCCTATTAGCGGGAGGGCTTAATGAGCAGTTCTTC. The rearrangement links TRBV5-1 to TRBJ2-1, with 11 bases matching TRBD2. Unmatched junction bases numbered 7, after V lost 4 bases and J lost 7 bases. Germline V gene lookup returns CDR1 SGHRS and CDR2 YFSETQ. The CDR3 covers 15 residues.

This clone came up a few times. This chain links TRBV19 with TRBJ2-3; the D gene is possibly TRBD2 (5 bases). Trimming shortened V by 3 bases and J by 3 bases, and 10 bases separated the two germline ends. The CDR3 totals 14 residues. Germline CDR1 is LNHDA and CDR2 is SQIVND (reference sequence). The CDR3 spells CASSIGIATDTQYF. CDR3 bases: TGTGCCAGTAGTATTGGGATAGCGACAGATACGCAGTATTTT.

V is TRBV9 and J is TRBJ1-2, with TRBD1 as a possible D gene (6 bases). Trimming removed 4 bases from V and 4 bases from J, with 20 bases in between. CDR3 size: 16 residues. The V gene's germline CDR1 is SGDLS and CDR2 YYNGEE. This CDR3 reads CASSPLGGAGGYGYTF. The DNA of the CDR3 is TGTGCCAGCAGCCCCCTGGGGGGGGCTGGGGGCTATGGCTACACCTTC.

This clone occurred a few times. The V call is TRBV4-1, the J call TRBJ1-5; TRBD1 agrees at 8 bases. There are 15 residues in the CDR3. Germline values: CDR1 MGHRA, CDR2 YSYEKL. The trim removed 3 bases at V and 6 bases at J, leaving 7 bases unmatched. The CDR3 protein is CASSQQGALAQPQHF. The CDR3 DNA follows: TGCGCCAGCAGCCAGCAGGGGGCCTTGGCTCAGCCCCAGCATTTT.

The chain has TRBV27 and TRBJ1-5; D remains ambiguous. The CDR3 spans 15 residues. Germline V lookup: CDR1 MNHEY, CDR2 SMNVEV (reference sequence). The V and J ends lost 0 bases and 1 base respectively, with 7 bases between them. Written as DNA, the CDR3 is TGTGCCAGCAGTTTATCCAGGATAAGCAATCAGCCCCAGCATTTT. It yields the protein CASSLSRISNQPQHF.

The chain combines TRBV4-1 with TRBJ2-7, with 15 positions matching TRBD2. The V segment lost 4 bases and the J segment 2 bases; nucleotides outside the gene matches: 9. The CDR3 loop spans 18 amino acids. The germline gives CDR1 MGHRA, CDR2 YSYEKL. Here the CDR3 DNA reads TGCGCCAGCAGCCTCGGGGGACTAGCGGGAGGAATGGCCTACGAGCAGTACTTC. Translation: CASSLGGLAGGMAYEQYF.